These 4 T cell receptor beta chains came from one sample sequenced in a study of T-cell reconstitution after alpha-beta-depleted transplantation in children (dated by TCRdb to the mid-2010s). To prepare the library, PCR was applied. The sequencing machine was an Illumina HiSeq 2500. TCR library preparation used molecular barcoding, with unique molecular identifiers applied to normalize quantification of the TCRbeta repertoire. TCRdb reran the public reads through fastp at Q25 and MiXCR, keeping productive beta chains. Each entry is one CDR3 protein sequence, shown with its most common DNA and genes. Recorded for this sample are some 300,000 distinct CDR3 sequences; 10% of them occurred a single time. Jointly, the top ten make up 2% to 2.5% of the sample. The specimen was PBMCs from the stem cell graft donor, collected from the stem cell graft. Receptors originate from a human donor who donated a stem cell graft to a child with acute lymphoblastic leukemia.

This chain links TRBV11-2 with TRBJ2-3; 8 positions match TRBD2. The CDR3 is 16 amino acids. The germline V gene has CDR1 SGHAT and CDR2 FQNNGV. With 1 base clipped from V and 4 bases from J, the junction kept 7 bases outside the gene matches. CDR3 in DNA: TGTGCCAGCAGCTTAGTCTCAGCGGGAGTGGCAGATACGCAGTATTTT. This encodes CASSLVSAGVADTQYF.

This clonotype was seen more than once but under ten times. The CDR3 sequence is CASSFLPGTGGTGELFF. The CDR3 region has the DNA TGTGCCAGCAGTTTCCTCCCCGGGACAGGAGGAACCGGGGAGCTGTTTTTT. This chain links TRBV27 with TRBJ2-2; TRBD1 aligns across 8 bases. The CDR3 totals 17 residues. In germline, CDR1 is MNHEY, CDR2 SMNVEV (reference sequence). The V segment lost 3 bases and the J segment 5 bases; nucleotides outside the gene matches: 11.

This clonotype was detected only a few times. The rearrangement joins TRBV27 to TRBJ2-3; tentatively, D is TRBD1 or TRBD2 (5 bases each). The V end was cut by 8 bases, the J end by 6 bases, with 24 bases between. The CDR3 has 16 residues. Germline lookup yields CDR1 MNHEY and CDR2 SMNVEV (reference sequence). This CDR3 is CASGPVKWDPHDTQYF. The CDR3, as DNA: TGTGCCAGCGGTCCCGTCAAATGGGACCCCCACGATACGCAGTATTTT.

This chain links TRBV19 with TRBJ2-1; D call uncertain. V shed 5 bases and J shed 6 bases, with 11 bases lying between them. CDR3 length equals 13 residues. Germline V lookup: CDR1 LNHDA, CDR2 SQIVND (reference sequence). CDR3 sequence reads: CASSPPSTNEQFF. In nucleotides, the CDR3 is TGTGCCAGTAGTCCCCCGTCAACCAATGAGCAGTTCTTC.